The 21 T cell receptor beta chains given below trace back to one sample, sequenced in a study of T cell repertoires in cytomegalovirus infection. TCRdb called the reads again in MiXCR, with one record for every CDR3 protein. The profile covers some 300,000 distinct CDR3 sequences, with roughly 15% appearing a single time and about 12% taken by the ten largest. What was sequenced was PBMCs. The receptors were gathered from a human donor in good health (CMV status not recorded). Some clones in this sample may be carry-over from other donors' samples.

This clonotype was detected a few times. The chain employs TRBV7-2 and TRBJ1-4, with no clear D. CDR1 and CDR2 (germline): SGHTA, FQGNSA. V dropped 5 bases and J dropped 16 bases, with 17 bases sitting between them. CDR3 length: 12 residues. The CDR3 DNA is TGTGCCAGCAGCCGATCGGGTAGGGAACGGTTTTTT. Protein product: CASSRSGRERFF. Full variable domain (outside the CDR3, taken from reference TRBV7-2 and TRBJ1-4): GAGVSQSPSNKVTEKGKDVELRCDPISGHTALYWYRQSLGQGLEFLIYFQGNSAPDKSGLPSDRFSAERTGGSVSTLTIQRTQQEDSAVYLCASSRSGRERFFGSGTQLSVL.

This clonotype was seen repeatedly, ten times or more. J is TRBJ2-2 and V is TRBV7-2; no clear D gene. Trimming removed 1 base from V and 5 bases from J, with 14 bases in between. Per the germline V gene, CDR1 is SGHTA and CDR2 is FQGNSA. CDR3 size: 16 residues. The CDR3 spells CASSLVPLGRTGELFF. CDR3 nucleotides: TGTGCCAGCAGCTTAGTCCCCCTAGGGCGGACCGGGGAGCTGTTTTTT.

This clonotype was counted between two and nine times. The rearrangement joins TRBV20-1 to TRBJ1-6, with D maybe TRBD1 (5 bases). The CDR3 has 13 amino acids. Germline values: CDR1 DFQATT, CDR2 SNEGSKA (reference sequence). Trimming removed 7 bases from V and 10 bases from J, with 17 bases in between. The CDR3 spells CSVSPRAESPLHF. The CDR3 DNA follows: TGCAGTGTGAGCCCCAGGGCGGAATCACCCCTCCACTTT.

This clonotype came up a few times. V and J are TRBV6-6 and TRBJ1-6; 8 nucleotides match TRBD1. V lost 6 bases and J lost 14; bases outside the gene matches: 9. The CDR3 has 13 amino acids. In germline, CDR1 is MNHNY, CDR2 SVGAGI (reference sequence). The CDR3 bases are TGTGCCAGCAGCCCACAGGGGGAAGGCACCCTCCACTTT. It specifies CASSPQGEGTLHF.

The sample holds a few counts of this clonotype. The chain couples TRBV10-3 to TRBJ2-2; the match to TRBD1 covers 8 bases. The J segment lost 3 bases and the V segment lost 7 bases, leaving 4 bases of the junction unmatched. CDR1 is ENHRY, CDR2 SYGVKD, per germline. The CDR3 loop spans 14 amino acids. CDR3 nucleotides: TGTGCCATCACAGGGGGCGGGTACACCGGGGAGCTGTTTTTT. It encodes CAITGGGYTGELFF.

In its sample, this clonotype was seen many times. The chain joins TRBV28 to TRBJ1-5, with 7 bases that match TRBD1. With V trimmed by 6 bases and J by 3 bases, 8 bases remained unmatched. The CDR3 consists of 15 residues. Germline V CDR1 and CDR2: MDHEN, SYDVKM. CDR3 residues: CASRRTGAPNQPQHF. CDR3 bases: TGTGCCAGCAGACGCACAGGGGCCCCCAATCAGCCCCAGCATTTT.

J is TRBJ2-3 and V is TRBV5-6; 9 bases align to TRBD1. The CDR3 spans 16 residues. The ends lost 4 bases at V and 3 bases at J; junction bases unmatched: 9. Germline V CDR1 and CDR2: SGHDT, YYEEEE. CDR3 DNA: TGTGCCAGCAGCCTGCTCGGGGACAGGGCAACAGATACGCAGTATTTT. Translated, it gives CASSLLGDRATDTQYF.

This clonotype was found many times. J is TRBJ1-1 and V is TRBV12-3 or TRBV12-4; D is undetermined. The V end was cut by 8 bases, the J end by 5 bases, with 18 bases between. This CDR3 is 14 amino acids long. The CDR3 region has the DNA TGTGCCAGCCTTCCCCTACCTGGGCAAACTGAAGCTTTCTTT. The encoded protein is CASLPLPGQTEAFF.

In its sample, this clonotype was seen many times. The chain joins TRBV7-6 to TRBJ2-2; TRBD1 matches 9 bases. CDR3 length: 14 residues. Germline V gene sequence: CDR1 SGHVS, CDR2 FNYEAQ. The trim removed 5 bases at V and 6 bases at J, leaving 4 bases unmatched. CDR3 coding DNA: TGTGCCAGCAGCCTCAGACAGGGGGCCGGGGAGCTGTTTTTT. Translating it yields CASSLRQGAGELFF.

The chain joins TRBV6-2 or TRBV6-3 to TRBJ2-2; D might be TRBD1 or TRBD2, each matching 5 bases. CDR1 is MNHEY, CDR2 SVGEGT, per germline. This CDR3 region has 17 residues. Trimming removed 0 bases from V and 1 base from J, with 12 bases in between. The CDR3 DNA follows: TGTGCCAGCAGTTACTCGTTTCAGGGAGTGAACACCGGGGAGCTGTTTTTT. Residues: CASSYSFQGVNTGELFF.

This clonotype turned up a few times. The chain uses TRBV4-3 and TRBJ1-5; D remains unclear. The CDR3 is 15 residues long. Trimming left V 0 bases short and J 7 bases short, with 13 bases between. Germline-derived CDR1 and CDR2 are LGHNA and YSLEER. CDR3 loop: CASSQEFRIGQPQHF. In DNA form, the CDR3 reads TGCGCCAGCAGCCAAGAATTTCGTATCGGCCAGCCCCAGCATTTT.

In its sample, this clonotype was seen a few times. This CDR3 is CASTVITGRSMNTEAFF. CDR3 nucleotide sequence: TGTGCCAGCACGGTTATAACGGGACGGAGCATGAACACTGAAGCTTTCTTT. V and J are TRBV5-6 and TRBJ1-1; possibly TRBD1 for D (5 bases). Trimming pared 6 bases from V and 0 bases from J, leaving 21 bases between. This CDR3 is 17 amino acids long. The germline V gene has CDR1 SGHDT and CDR2 YYEEEE.

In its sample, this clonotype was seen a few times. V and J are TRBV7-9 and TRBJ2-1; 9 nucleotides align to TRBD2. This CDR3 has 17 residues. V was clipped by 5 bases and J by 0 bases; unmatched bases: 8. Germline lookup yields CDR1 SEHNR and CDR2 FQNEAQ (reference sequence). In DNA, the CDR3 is TGTGCCAGCAGCGCCCGCGGGGGGGGAAGCTCCTACAATGAGCAGTTCTTC. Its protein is CASSARGGGSSYNEQFF.

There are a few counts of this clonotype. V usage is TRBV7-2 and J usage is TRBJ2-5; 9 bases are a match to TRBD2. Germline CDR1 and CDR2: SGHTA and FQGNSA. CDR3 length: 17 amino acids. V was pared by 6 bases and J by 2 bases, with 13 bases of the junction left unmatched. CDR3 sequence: CASRLAGSRRGQETQYF. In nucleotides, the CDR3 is TGTGCCAGCAGGCTAGCGGGGTCTCGTCGAGGGCAAGAGACCCAGTACTTC.

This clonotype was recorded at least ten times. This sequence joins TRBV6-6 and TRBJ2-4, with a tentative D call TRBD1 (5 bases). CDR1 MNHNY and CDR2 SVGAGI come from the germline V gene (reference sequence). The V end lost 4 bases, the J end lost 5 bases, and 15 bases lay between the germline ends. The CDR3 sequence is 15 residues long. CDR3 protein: CASSSAARVENIQYF. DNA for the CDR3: TGTGCCAGCAGTTCAGCAGCCAGGGTCGAAAACATTCAGTACTTC.

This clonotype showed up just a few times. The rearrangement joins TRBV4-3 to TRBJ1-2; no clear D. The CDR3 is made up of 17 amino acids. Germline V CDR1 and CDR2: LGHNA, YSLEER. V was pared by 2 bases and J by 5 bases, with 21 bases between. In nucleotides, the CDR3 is TGCGCCAGCAGCCAATACCGGGATTCTAGGCCATTGTATGGCTACACCTTC. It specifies CASSQYRDSRPLYGYTF.

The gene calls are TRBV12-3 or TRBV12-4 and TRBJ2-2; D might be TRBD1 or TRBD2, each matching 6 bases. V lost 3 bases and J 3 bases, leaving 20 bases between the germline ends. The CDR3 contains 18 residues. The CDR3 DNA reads TGTGCCAGCAGTTTTATTCGGGGGCGGAGTAGGGACACCGGGGAGCTGTTTTTT. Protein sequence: CASSFIRGRSRDTGELFF.

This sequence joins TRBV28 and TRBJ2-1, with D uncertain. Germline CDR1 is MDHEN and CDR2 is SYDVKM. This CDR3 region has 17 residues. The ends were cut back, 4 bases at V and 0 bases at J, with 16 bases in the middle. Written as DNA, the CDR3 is TGTGCCAGCAGTTCCCCGTACTCGGTGAGCTCCTACAATGAGCAGTTCTTC. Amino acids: CASSSPYSVSSYNEQFF. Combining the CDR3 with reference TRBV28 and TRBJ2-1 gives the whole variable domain DVKVTQSSRYLVKRTGEKVFLECVQDMDHENMFWYRQDPGLGLRLIYFSYDVKMKEKGDIPEGYSVSREKKERFSLILESASTNQTSMYLCASSSPYSVSSYNEQFFGPGTRLTVL.

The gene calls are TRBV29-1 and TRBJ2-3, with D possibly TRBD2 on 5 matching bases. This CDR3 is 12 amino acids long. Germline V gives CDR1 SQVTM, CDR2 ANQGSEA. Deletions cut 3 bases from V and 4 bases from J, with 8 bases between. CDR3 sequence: CSVDEGSDTQYF. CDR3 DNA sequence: TGCAGCGTTGACGAGGGATCAGATACGCAGTATTTT.

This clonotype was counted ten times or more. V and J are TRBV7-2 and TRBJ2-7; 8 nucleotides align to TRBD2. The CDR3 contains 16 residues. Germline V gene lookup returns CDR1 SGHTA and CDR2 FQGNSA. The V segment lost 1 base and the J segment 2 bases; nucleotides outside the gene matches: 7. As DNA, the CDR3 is TGTGCCAGCAGCTTAGTGTCGGGAGGGGATCCCTACGAGCAGTACTTC. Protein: CASSLVSGGDPYEQYF.

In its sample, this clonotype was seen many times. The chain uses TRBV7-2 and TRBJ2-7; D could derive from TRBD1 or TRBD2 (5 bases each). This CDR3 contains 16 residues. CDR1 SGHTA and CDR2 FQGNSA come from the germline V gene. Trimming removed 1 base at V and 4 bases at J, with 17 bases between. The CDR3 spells CASSLVLPGTLYEQYF. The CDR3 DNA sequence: TGTGCCAGCAGCTTAGTACTCCCAGGGACCCTATACGAGCAGTACTTC.